The 5 T cell receptor beta chains given below trace back to one sample, sequenced in a study of graft-versus-host responses after intestinal transplantation. Only in-frame clones appear in the TCRdb table, and some are missing; sequencing was by immunoSEQ multiplex PCR. Counted here are approximately 50,000 clones, roughly 89% occurring once; the ten biggest clones make up around 1.5%. Here the sequenced sample was PBMCs, taken 26 days after transplant. All receptors derive from a human patient who received an intestinal transplant, so some T cells may come from the graft donor.

The chain has TRBV11-3 and TRBJ2-1, with 14 bases lining up with TRBD2. CDR3 length equals 18 residues. Germline V lookup: CDR1 SGHNT, CDR2 YENEEA. J was trimmed by 8 bases and V by 4 bases; bases with no gene match: 13. The CDR3 DNA reads TGTGCCAGCAGCTCTAGGGGACTAGCGGGAGTAGGGGCTGATGAGCAGTTCTTC. Translated: CASSSRGLAGVGADEQFF.

The V call is TRBV7-2, the J call TRBJ2-1; TRBD2 agrees at 8 bases. CDR3 length: 17 residues. Germline lookup yields CDR1 SGHTA and CDR2 FQGNSA. V dropped 1 base and J dropped 7; count of bases not matched to a gene: 12. This chain's CDR3 is CASSLEGLVGGGNEQFF. DNA of the CDR3: TGTGCCAGCAGCTTAGAGGGACTAGTAGGAGGGGGGAATGAGCAGTTCTTC.

This chain links TRBV6-5 with TRBJ1-2, with TRBD1 matching over 7 bases. The CDR3 runs to 14 residues. V lost 2 bases, J lost 4 bases, and 4 bases stayed unmatched. The germline gives CDR1 MNHEY, CDR2 SVGAGI. The CDR3 is CASSYGGGAYGYTF. The CDR3 DNA reads as TGTGCCAGCAGTTACGGAGGGGGCGCCTATGGCTACACCTTC.

The chain carries TRBV19 and TRBJ1-2; 11 bases are shared with TRBD1. The CDR3 runs to 16 residues. V was clipped by 6 bases and J by 3 bases; unmatched bases: 9. CDR1 is LNHDA and CDR2 is SQIVND in the germline V gene (reference sequence). The DNA for the CDR3 is TGTGCCAGTAGCTTAAGGACAGGGGGCTCCGACTATGGCTACACCTTC. Its protein product is CASSLRTGGSDYGYTF.

The rearrangement links TRBV19 to TRBJ1-1; tentatively, D is TRBD1 (6 bases). Trimming removed 6 bases at V and 5 bases at J, with 16 bases between. Looked up from germline, CDR1 is LNHDA and CDR2 is SQIVND (reference sequence). This CDR3 is built from 14 residues. CDR3 region: CASSLQGVRTEAFF. CDR3 coding DNA: TGTGCCAGTAGCCTACAGGGAGTAAGGACTGAAGCTTTCTTT.